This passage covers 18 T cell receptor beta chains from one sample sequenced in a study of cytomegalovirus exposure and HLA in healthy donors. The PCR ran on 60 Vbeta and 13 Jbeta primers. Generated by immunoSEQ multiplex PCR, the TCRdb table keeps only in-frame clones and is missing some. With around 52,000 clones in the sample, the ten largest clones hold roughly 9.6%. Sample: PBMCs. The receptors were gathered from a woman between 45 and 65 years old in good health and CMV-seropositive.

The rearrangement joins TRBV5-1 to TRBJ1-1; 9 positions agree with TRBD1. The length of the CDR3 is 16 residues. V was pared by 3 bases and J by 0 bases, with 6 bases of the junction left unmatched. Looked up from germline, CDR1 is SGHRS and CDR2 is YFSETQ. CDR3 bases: TGCGCCAGCAGCTCCGGACAGGGGTCACTGAACACTGAAGCTTTCTTT. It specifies CASSSGQGSLNTEAFF.

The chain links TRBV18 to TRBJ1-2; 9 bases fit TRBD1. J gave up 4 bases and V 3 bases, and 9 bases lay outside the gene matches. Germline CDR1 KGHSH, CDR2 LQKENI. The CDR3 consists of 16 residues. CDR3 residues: CASSPEGQGGTYGYTF. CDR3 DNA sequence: TGTGCCAGCTCACCGGAGGGACAGGGAGGCACCTATGGCTACACCTTC.

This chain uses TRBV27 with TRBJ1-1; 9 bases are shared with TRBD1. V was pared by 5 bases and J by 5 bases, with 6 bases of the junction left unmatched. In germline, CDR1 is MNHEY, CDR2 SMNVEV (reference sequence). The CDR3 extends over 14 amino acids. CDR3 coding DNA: TGTGCCAGCAGTCCGACCGGGACAGGGACTGAAGCTTTCTTT. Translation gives CASSPTGTGTEAFF.

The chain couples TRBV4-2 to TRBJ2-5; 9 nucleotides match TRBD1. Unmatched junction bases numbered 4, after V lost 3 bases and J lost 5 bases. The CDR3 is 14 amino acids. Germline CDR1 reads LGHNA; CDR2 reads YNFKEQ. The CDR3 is CASSQRQGGETQYF. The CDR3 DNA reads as TGTGCCAGCAGCCAGAGACAGGGGGGGGAGACCCAGTACTTC.

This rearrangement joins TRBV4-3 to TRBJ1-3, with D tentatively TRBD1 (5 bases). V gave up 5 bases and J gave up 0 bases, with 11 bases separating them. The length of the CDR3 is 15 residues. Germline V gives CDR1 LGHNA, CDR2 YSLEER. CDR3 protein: CASSNRIHSGNTIYF. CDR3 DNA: TGCGCCAGCAGCAACAGGATCCACTCTGGAAACACCATATATTTT.

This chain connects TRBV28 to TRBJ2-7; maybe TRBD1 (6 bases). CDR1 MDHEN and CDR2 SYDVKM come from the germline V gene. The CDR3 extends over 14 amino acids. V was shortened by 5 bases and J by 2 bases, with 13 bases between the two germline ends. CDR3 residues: CASSTQGFPYEQYF. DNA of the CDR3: TGTGCCAGCAGTACACAGGGATTCCCCTACGAGCAGTACTTC.

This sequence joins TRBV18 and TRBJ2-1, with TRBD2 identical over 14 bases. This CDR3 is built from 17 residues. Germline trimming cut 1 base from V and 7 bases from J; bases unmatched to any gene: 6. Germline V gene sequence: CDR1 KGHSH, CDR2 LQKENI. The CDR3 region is CASSPLGLAGERNEQFF. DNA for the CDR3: TGTGCCAGCTCACCACTGGGACTAGCGGGAGAGAGGAATGAGCAGTTCTTC. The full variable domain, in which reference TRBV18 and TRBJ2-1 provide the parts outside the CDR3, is NAGVMQNPRHLVRRRGQEARLRCSPMKGHSHVYWYRQLPEEGLKFMVYLQKENIIDESGMPKERFSAEFPKEGPSILRIQQVVRGDSAAYFCASSPLGLAGERNEQFFGPGTRLTVL.

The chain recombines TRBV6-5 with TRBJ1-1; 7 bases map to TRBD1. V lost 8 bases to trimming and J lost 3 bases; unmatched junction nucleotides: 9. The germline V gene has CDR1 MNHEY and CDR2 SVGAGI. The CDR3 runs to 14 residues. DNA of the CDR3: TGTGCCAGCCGCTCGGACAGGAGGGACACTGAAGCTTTCTTT. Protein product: CASRSDRRDTEAFF.

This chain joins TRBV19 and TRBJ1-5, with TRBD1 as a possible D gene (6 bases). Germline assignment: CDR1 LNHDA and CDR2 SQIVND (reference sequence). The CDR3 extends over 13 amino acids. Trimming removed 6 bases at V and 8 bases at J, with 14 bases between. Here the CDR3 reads CASSGQFFEPQHF. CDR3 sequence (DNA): TGTGCCAGTAGCGGACAGTTTTTTGAGCCCCAGCATTTT.

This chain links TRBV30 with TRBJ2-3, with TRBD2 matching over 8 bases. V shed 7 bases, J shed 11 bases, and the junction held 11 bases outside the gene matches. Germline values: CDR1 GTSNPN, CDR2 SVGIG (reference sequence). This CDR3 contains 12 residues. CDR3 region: CAFTPGLVVQYF. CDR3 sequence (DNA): TGTGCCTTTACCCCGGGACTAGTTGTGCAGTATTTT. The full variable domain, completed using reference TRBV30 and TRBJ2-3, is SQTIHQWPATLVQPVGSPLSLECTVEGTSNPNLYWYRQAAGRGLQLLFYSVGIGQISSEVPQNLSASRPQDRQFILSSKKLLLSDSGFYLCAFTPGLVVQYFGPGTRLTVL.

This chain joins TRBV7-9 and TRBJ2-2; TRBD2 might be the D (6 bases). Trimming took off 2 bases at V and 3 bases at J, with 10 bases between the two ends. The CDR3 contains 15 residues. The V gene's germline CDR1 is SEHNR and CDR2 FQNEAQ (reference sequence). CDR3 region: CASSLYGGDTGELFF. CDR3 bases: TGTGCCAGCAGCTTATATGGCGGGGACACCGGGGAGCTGTTTTTT.

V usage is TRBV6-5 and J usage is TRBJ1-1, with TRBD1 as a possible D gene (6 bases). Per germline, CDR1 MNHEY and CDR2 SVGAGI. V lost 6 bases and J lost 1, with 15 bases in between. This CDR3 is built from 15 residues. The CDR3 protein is CASRPKQGANTEAFF. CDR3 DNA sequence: TGTGCCAGCAGGCCCAAACAGGGCGCGAACACTGAAGCTTTCTTT.

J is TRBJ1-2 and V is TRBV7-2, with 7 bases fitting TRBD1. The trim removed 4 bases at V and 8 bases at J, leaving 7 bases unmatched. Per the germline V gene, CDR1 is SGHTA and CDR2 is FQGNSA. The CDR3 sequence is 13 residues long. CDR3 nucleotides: TGTGCCAGCAGCTCGGACAGGATACAAGGCTACACCTTC. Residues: CASSSDRIQGYTF.

CDR3 in DNA: TGCGCCAGCAGCCTCGGGACAGGAAAAGAGAAGGAAGCTTTCTTT. Amino acid sequence: CASSLGTGKEKEAFF. The J gene is TRBJ1-1, the V gene TRBV4-3; 8 nucleotides line up with TRBD1. This CDR3 spans 15 amino acids. Germline loops: CDR1 LGHNA, CDR2 YSLEER. J was trimmed by 8 bases and V by 4 bases; bases with no gene match: 12.

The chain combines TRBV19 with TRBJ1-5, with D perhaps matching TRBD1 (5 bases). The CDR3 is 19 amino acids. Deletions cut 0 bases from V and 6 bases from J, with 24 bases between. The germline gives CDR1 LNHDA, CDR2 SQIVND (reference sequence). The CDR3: CASSIDRRQPDPMGQPQHF. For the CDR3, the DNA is TGTGCCAGTAGTATAGATCGGAGACAGCCCGACCCCATGGGTCAGCCCCAGCATTTT.

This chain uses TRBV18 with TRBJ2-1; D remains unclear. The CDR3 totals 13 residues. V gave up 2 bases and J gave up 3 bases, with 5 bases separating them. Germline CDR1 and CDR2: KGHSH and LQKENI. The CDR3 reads CASSPGSYNEQFF. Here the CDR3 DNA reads TGTGCCAGCTCACCAGGCAGCTACAATGAGCAGTTCTTC.

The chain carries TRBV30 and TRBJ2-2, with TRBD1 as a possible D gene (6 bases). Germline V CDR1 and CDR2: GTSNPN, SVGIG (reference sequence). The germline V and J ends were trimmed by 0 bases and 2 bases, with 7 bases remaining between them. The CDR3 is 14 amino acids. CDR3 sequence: CAWSVGGNTGELFF. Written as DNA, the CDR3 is TGTGCCTGGAGTGTAGGGGGAAACACCGGGGAGCTGTTTTTT. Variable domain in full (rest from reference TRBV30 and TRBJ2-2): SQTIHQWPATLVQPVGSPLSLECTVEGTSNPNLYWYRQAAGRGLQLLFYSVGIGQISSEVPQNLSASRPQDRQFILSSKKLLLSDSGFYLCAWSVGGNTGELFFGEGSRLTVL.

The CDR3 spells CASSQERSGRYGELFF. DNA of the CDR3: TGCGCCAGCAGCCAAGAAAGGTCAGGGCGTTACGGGGAGCTGTTTTTT. This chain joins TRBV4-1 and TRBJ2-2; possibly TRBD1 for D (5 bases). CDR1 and CDR2 (germline): MGHRA, YSYEKL. V was clipped by 0 bases and J by 7 bases, with 15 bases between them. This CDR3 is built from 16 residues.